This TCR beta chain was profiled in a study of naive and memory T cell subsets. The beta constant-region primer was an equimolar mix of two oligonucleotides covering TRBC1 and TRBC2. Four rounds of PCR amplified the ligated cDNA using nested alpha and beta constant-region primers plus SP2. A 12-nucleotide UMI and the SP2 primer were added to the cDNA 3' end by oligonucleotide ligation. MiXCR, run by TCRdb on the UMI-ligation and nested PCR reads, gives a single entry per CDR3 protein. The table shows 95,000 to 150,000 distinct CDR3 sequences, with 30% to 45% occurring only once. Cells stained for CD3, CD4, CD8, CD45RA and CD27 were sorted into four subsets. Germline V gene data show CDR1 as SGDLS and CDR2 as YYNGEE. CDR3 length: 16 residues. The ends were cut back, 0 bases at V and 7 bases at J, with 17 bases in the middle.

This receptor was identified in a human donor in good health. The source material was central memory CD4+ T cells from blood. This chain joins TRBV9 and TRBJ1-3; no clear D. The CDR3 nucleotides read TGTGCCAGCAGCGTAGCTGTAGGCGGTGGTGGGAACACCATATATTTT. Residues: CASSVAVGGGGNTIYF.